Detailed here is one T cell receptor (beta chain). Per the germline V gene, CDR1 is LGHDT and CDR2 is YNNKEL (reference sequence). The CDR3 extends over 12 amino acids. V was pared by 4 bases and J by 15 bases, with 16 bases between. The sample originates from a study of Ad26.COV2.S vaccination and SARS-CoV-2 variants. Regarding treatment: around 19 received Ad26.COV2.S at low or high dose, single or two shots; about 5 received placebo; per-sample allocation not given. After the first vaccine or placebo injection, samples were drawn on day 63. Sequenced by immunoSEQ multiplex PCR; TCRdb stores in-frame clones only, minus some. The sample consists of hundreds of thousands of clones, 80% to 95% of them appearing once.

The sequence was obtained from a person between 18 and 59 years old who received the Ad26.COV2.S COVID-19 vaccine or a placebo. Sequenced here: peripheral blood, sampled in a trial of Ad26.COV2.S vaccine versus placebo. The chain joins TRBV3-1 (or the pseudogene TRBV3-2) to TRBJ2-1; either TRBD1 or TRBD2 may fit D (5 bases each). Written as DNA, the CDR3 is TGTGCCAGCAGCCCTCGGGACCGTAGTCCGTTCTTC. This translates into CASSPRDRSPFF.